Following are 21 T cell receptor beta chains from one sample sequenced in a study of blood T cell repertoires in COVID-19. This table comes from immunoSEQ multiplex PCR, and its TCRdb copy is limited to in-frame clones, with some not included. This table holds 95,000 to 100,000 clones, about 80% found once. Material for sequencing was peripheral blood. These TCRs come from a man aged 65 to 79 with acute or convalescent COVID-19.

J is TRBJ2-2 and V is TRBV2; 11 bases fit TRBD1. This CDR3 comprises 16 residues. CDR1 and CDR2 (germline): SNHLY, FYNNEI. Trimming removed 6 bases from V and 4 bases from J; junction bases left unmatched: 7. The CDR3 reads CASSTGTGGSTGELFF. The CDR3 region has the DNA TGTGCCAGCAGCACCGGGACAGGGGGGAGCACCGGGGAGCTGTTTTTT. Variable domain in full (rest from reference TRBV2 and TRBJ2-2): EPEVTQTPSHQVTQMGQEVILRCVPISNHLYFYWYRQILGQKVEFLVSFYNNEISEKSEIFDDQFSVERPDGSNFTLKIRSTKLEDSAMYFCASSTGTGGSTGELFFGEGSRLTVL.

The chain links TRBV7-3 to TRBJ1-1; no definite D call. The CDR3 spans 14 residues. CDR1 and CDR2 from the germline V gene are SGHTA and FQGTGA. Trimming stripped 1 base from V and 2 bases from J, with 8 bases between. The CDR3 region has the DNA TGTGCCAGCAGCTTAAGTTCGGTTAACACTGAAGCTTTCTTT. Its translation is CASSLSSVNTEAFF.

The CDR3 sequence is CASSSLQNNYGYTF. The CDR3, as DNA: TGTGCCAGCAGTTCCTTACAGAACAACTATGGCTACACCTTC. This chain joins TRBV2 and TRBJ1-2; D gene ambiguous. V was clipped by 5 bases and J by 2 bases, with 12 bases between them. This CDR3 is 14 amino acids long. Germline V gives CDR1 SNHLY, CDR2 FYNNEI.

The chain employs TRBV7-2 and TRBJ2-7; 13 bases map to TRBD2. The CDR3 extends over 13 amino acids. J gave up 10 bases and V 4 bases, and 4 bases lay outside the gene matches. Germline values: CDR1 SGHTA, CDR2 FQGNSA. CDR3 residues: CASSYGLAGDQYF. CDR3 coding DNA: TGTGCCAGCAGCTATGGACTAGCGGGAGACCAGTACTTC.

For the CDR3, the DNA is TGTGCCAGCAGCGTGGGGACGGGAGTTAATGAAAAACTGTTTTTT. Translating gives CASSVGTGVNEKLFF. The chain employs TRBV9 and TRBJ1-4; D is possibly TRBD1 (5 bases). This CDR3 has 15 amino acids. Looked up from germline, CDR1 is SGDLS and CDR2 is YYNGEE. V lost 2 bases and J lost 4, with 12 bases in between.

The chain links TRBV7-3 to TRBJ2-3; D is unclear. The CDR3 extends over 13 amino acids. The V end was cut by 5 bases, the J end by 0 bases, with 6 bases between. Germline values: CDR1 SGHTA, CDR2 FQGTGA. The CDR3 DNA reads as TGTGCCAGCAGCATGACTAGCACAGATACGCAGTATTTT. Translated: CASSMTSTDTQYF.

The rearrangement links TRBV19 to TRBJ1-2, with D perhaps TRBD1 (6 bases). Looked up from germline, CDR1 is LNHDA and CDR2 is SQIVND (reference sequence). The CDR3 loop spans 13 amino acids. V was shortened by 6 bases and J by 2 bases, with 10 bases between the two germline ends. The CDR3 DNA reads TGTGCCAGTAGAAAGACAGGAAACTATGGCTACACCTTC. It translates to CASRKTGNYGYTF.

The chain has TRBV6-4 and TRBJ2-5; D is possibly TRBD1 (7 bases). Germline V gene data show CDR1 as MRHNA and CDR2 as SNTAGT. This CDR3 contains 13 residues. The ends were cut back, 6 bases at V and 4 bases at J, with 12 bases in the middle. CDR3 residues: CASSRGAGETQYF. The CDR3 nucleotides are TGTGCCAGCAGCAGGGGGGCAGGAGAGACCCAGTACTTC.

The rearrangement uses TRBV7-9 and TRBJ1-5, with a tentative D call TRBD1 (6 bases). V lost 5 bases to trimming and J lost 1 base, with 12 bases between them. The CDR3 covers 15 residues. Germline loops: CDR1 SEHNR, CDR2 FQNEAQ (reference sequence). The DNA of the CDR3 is TGTGCCAGCAGCCATGGGCAGGGGAGCAATCAGCCCCAGCATTTT. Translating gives CASSHGQGSNQPQHF.

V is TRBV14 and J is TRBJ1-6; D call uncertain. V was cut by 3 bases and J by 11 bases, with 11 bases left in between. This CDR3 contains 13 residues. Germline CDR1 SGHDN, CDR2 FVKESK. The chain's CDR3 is CASSQTPVTPLHF. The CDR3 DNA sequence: TGTGCCAGCAGCCAGACTCCCGTTACACCCCTCCACTTT.

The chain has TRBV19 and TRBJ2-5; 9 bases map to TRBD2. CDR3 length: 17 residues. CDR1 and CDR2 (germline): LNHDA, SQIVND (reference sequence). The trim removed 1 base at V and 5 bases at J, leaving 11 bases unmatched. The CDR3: CASSIAPRGLAGETQYF. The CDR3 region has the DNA TGTGCCAGTAGTATAGCCCCTAGGGGACTAGCCGGGGAGACCCAGTACTTC.

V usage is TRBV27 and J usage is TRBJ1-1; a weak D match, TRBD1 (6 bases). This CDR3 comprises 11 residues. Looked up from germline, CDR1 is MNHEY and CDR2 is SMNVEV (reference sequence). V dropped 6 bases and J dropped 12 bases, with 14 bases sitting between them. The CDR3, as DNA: TGTGCCAGCAGCAACGACAGGAGGACTTTCTTT. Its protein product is CASSNDRRTFF.

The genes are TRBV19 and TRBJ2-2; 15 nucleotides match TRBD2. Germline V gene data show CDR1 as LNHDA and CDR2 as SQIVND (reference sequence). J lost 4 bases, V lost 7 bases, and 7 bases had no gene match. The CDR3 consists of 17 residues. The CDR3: CASKRGLAGGRTGELFF. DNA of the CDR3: TGTGCCAGTAAAAGGGGACTAGCGGGAGGTCGCACCGGGGAGCTGTTTTTT.

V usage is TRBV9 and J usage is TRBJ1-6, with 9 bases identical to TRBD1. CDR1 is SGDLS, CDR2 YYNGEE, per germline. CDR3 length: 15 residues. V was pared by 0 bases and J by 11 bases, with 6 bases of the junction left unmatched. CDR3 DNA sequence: TGTGCCAGCAGCGTAGAACCGGGACAGGGCGCACCCCTCCACTTT. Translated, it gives CASSVEPGQGAPLHF.

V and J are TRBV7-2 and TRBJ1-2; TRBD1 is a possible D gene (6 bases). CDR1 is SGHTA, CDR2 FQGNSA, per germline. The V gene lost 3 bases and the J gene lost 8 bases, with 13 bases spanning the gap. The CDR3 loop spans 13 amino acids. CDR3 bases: TGTGCCAGCAGCTTTGACAGGAATCGGGGCTACACCTTC. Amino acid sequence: CASSFDRNRGYTF.

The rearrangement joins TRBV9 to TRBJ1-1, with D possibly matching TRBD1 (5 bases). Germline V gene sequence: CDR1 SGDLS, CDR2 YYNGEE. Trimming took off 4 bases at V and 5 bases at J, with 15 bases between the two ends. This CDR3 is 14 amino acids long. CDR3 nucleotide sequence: TGTGCCAGCAGCACCGGTCCAGGGAATACTGAAGCTTTCTTT. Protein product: CASSTGPGNTEAFF.

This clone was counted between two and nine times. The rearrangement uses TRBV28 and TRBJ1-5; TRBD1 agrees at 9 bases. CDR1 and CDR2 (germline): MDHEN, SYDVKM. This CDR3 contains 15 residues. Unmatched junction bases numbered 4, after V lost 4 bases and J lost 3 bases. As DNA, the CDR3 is TGTGCCAGCAGTTCAACAGGGGGCCTCAATCAGCCCCAGCATTTT. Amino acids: CASSSTGGLNQPQHF.

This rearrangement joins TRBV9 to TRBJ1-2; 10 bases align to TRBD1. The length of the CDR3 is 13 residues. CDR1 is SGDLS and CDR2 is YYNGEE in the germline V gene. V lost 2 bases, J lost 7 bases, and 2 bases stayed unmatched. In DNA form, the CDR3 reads TGTGCCAGCAGCGTGACAGGGGGCTTTGGCTACACCTTC. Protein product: CASSVTGGFGYTF.

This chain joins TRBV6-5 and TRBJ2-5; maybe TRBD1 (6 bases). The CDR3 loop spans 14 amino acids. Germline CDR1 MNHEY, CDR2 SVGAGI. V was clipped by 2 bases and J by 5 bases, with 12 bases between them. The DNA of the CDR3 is TGTGCCAGCAGTTACAGGGGGATTGGGGAGACCCAGTACTTC. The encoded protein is CASSYRGIGETQYF.

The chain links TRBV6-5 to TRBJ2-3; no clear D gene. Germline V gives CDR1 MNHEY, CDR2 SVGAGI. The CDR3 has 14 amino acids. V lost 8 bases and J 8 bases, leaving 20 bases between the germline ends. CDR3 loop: CASYVSPGVGTQYF. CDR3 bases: TGTGCCAGCTATGTATCCCCGGGTGTGGGTACGCAGTATTTT.

The DNA of the CDR3 is TGTGCCAGCAGCTTAGGCGGTCACTACGAGCAGTACTTC. It encodes CASSLGGHYEQYF. The chain has TRBV7-2 and TRBJ2-7; no firm D call. Germline loops: CDR1 SGHTA, CDR2 FQGNSA. CDR3 length equals 13 residues. V was trimmed by 1 base and J by 3 bases, leaving 7 bases between them.